This T cell receptor (beta chain) was documented in a study of blood T cells in healthy people across ages. CDR1 and CDR2 from the germline V gene are SGHRS and YFSETQ. Trimming cost V 1 base and J 2 bases, with 4 bases left between them. CDR3 length: 12 amino acids. Study results and caveats: Relative to aged donors, long-lived donors carried more naive CD4+ cells and displayed higher diversity. Researchers deemed the diversity estimates from one million T cells underestimates.

Russia was home to the donors, healthy Caucasian individuals aged about 6 to 90. In this sample, this clonotype turned up a few times. Its antigen is unidentified. A second roughly 7 to 12 cycle PCR used barcoded and J-beta primers. TCRdb analysed the 5' RACE reads with MiXCR anew, one entry per CDR3 protein. The sample holds some 800,000 distinct CDR3 sequences; 20% to 30% are singletons and the top ten take approximately 3.7%. A further study also used this sample, focusing on T cells of mothers and their children.

The rearrangement links TRBV5-1 to TRBJ2-7; D unclear. Sequencing input: blood. The clonotype originates from a boy younger than 18 in good health. CDR3 sequence reads: CASSLKPYEQYF. For the CDR3, the DNA is TGCGCCAGCAGCTTGAAACCCTACGAGCAGTACTTC.